Detailed here is one T cell receptor (beta chain). The data originate from a study of T cell responses to AZD1222 COVID-19 vaccine. Here immunoSEQ multiplex PCR was the method, and the copy in TCRdb shows in-frame clones only, minus some. The sample consists of 86,000 or so clones, roughly 84% of them appearing once. The source was peripheral blood, collected 28 days after the second AZD1222 dose. This clonotype was obtained from an adult who received the AZD1222 COVID-19 vaccine.

The CDR3 protein is CASRPSGSGEKLFF. As DNA, the CDR3 is TGTGCCTCCCGACCAAGTGGCTCGGGTGAAAAACTGTTTTTT. This chain uses TRBV28 with TRBJ1-4; D uncertain. Germline V lookup: CDR1 MDHEN, CDR2 SYDVKM. Trimming left V 11 bases short and J 7 bases short, with 20 bases between. This CDR3 has 14 amino acids. Supplemented by reference TRBV28 and TRBJ1-4, the full variable domain reads DVKVTQSSRYLVKRTGEKVFLECVQDMDHENMFWYRQDPGLGLRLIYFSYDVKMKEKGDIPEGYSVSREKKERFSLILESASTNQTSMYLCASRPSGSGEKLFFGSGTQLSVL.